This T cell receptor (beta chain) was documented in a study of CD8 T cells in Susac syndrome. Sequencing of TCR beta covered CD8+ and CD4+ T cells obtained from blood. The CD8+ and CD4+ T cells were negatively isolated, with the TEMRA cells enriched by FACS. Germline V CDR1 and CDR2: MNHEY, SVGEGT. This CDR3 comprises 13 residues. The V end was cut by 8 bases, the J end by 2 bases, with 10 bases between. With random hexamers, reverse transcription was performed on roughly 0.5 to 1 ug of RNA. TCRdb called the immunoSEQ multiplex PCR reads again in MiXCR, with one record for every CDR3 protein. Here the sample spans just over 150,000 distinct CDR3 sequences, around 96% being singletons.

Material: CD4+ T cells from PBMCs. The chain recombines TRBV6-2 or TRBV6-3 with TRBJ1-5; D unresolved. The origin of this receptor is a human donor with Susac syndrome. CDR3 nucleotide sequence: TGTGCCAGCGTGGCGATTGGCAATCAGCCCCAGCATTTT. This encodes CASVAIGNQPQHF.